The rows below give T cell receptor beta chains drawn from one sample of a study of PD-L1 blockade in urothelial cancer. Using immunoSEQ multiplex PCR, the repertoire was profiled, and TCRdb retains in-frame clones only, with some absent. The sample lists some 71,000 clones, around four fifths occurring once. Specimen: PBMCs, collected around atezolizumab (anti-PD-L1) treatment. The receptors stem from a man in his forties with urothelial cancer. Both conserved end residues are part of each CDR3. The D gene is left open where the match is weak. Not all rows give a size; the values are once, few, many and, for expanded clones, a class.

TRBD1	TRBV11-3	NA	TRBJ2-1	TGTGCCAGCAGCTCGACCACCGGGGACAGTGAGCAGTTCTTC	CASSSTTGDSEQFF
NA	TRBV5-4	NA	TRBJ2-1	TGTGCCAGCAGCGCGATGGACTATGAGGGGGAGCAGTTCTTC	CASSAMDYEGEQFF
NA	TRBV15	NA	TRBJ2-7	TGTGCCACCAGCAGCAGGGAATTGTCCTACGAGCAGTACTTC	CATSSRELSYEQYF
TRBD1	TRBV30	NA	TRBJ1-5	TGTGCCTGGAGGGCAGGGGGCCTGAGCAATCAGCCCCAGCATTTT	CAWRAGGLSNQPQHF
NA	TRBV2	NA	TRBJ2-3	TGTGCCAGCAGTGACTCAGGGGCCGATACGCAGTATTTT	CASSDSGADTQYF
NA	TRBV28	NA	TRBJ1-4	TGTGCCAGCAGTCTGATATTTGGCGGGGCTAACGAAAAACTGTTTTTT	CASSLIFGGANEKLFF
TRBD2	TRBV5-1	NA	TRBJ2-7	TGCGCCAGCACCACGGGACTAGAAGGCGAGCAGTACTTC	CASTTGLEGEQYF
TRBD2	TRBV7-6	NA	TRBJ2-7	TGTGCCAGCAGCCCGGGGGGGGAGGACGAGCAGTACTTC	CASSPGGEDEQYF
NA	TRBV19	NA	TRBJ2-2	TGTGCCAGTAACCCATCTGGGGCGTGGACCGGGGAGCTGTTTTTT	CASNPSGAWTGELFF
NA	TRBV14	NA	TRBJ2-1	TGTGCCAGCAGCCTCAACTACGGGAAGCTCCCCTACAATGAGCAGTTCTTC	CASSLNYGKLPYNEQFF
TRBD1	TRBV4-2	NA	TRBJ1-3	TGTGCCAGCAGCCAAGAAGTGACTTGGGGACAGGGGACCCCTGTCTCTGGAAACACCATATATTTT	CASSQEVTWGQGTPVSGNTIYF
NA	TRBV6-6	NA	TRBJ1-1	TGTGCCAGCAGTTCTGGAGGGGCGGCTTTCTTT	CASSSGGAAFF
TRBD1	TRBV6-4	NA	TRBJ1-3	TGTGCCAGCAGCCGTACGACAGGGCCTCTCAGCTCTGGAAACACCATATATTTT	CASSRTTGPLSSGNTIYF
TRBD1	TRBV9	NA	TRBJ2-7	TGTGCCAGCAGAGCTACAGGGGGCAGGAACGAGCAGTACTTC	CASRATGGRNEQYF
NA	TRBV5-1	NA	TRBJ2-5	TGCGCCAGCAGCTTCGGCTCACCGGGGTCCCAAGAGACCCAGTACTTC	CASSFGSPGSQETQYF
NA	TRBV28	NA	TRBJ1-1	TGTGCCAGCAGTTTGGCCAGAGAAGCTTTCTTT	CASSLAREAFF
TRBD2	TRBV27	NA	TRBJ2-7	TGTGCCAGCAGTCCGTCGGGACTAGCGGGAGACGAGCAGTACTTC	CASSPSGLAGDEQYF
TRBD2	TRBV5-4	once	TRBJ2-2	TGTGCCAGCAGCCCCGATTCTAGCGGGCTCACCGGGGAGCTGTTTTTT	CASSPDSSGLTGELFF
TRBD1	TRBV5-4	once	TRBJ2-7	TGTGCCAGCAGCCCACGCTCCGGGACAGGGGGACACGAGCAGTACTTC	CASSPRSGTGGHEQYF
TRBD1	TRBV19	once	TRBJ2-3	TGTGCCAGTAGTCCCCAGACAGGGAGCACAGATACGCAGTATTTT	CASSPQTGSTDTQYF
NA	TRBV30	NA	TRBJ2-1	TGTGCCTGTGGGCGGGGCAACTACAATGAGCAGTTCTTC	CACGRGNYNEQFF
NA	TRBV6-5	NA	TRBJ2-7	TGTGCCAGCAGGGAGGGGTACGAGCAGTACTTC	CASREGYEQYF
NA	TRBV6-6	NA	TRBJ2-7	TGTGCCAGCAGTACCGGGAATTGGGGCGAGCAGTACTTC	CASSTGNWGEQYF
TRBD2	TRBV5-1	NA	TRBJ2-1	TGCGCCAGCCGCCTAACGGGACTAGCGAAGGAGAATGAGCAGTTCTTC	CASRLTGLAKENEQFF
NA	TRBV6-5	NA	TRBJ2-7	TGTGCCAGCAGTCGGACAGCCACCTACGAGCAGTACTTC	CASSRTATYEQYF
TRBD1	TRBV5-5	NA	TRBJ2-7	TGTGCCAGCAGCTTGGGGCCGGCCGGGACAGCCGTTTACGAGCAGTACTTC	CASSLGPAGTAVYEQYF
TRBD2	TRBV6-1	NA	TRBJ2-7	TGTGCCAGTCACAGGCTAGCGGGAGCGGGAGAGCAGTACTTC	CASHRLAGAGEQYF
TRBD1	TRBV5-4	NA	TRBJ1-1	TGTGCCAGCAGCCGCCGGACAGGGGGGAAGAACACTGAAGCTTTCTTT	CASSRRTGGKNTEAFF
NA	TRBV2	NA	TRBJ1-5	TGTGCCAGCAGGATAGGCGGGCCCCAGCATTTT	CASRIGGPQHF
TRBD2	TRBV5-1	NA	TRBJ2-5	TGCGCCAGCAGCCCCGGGGACTACTCGCAAGAGACCCAGTACTTC	CASSPGDYSQETQYF
TRBD1	TRBV5-4	NA	TRBJ2-2	TGTGCCAGCAGCTTCCCGGGACAGGGAGGTACAGGGCACACCGGGGAGCTGTTTTTT	CASSFPGQGGTGHTGELFF
TRBD1	TRBV19	NA	TRBJ1-5	TGTGCCAGTGCTCGACAGGGGAGTTTTGGTCAGCCCCAGCATTTT	CASARQGSFGQPQHF
TRBD2	TRBV6-5	few	TRBJ2-1	TGTGCCAGCAGCGGACTAGCGGGAGTCAATGAGCAGTTCTTC	CASSGLAGVNEQFF
TRBD1	TRBV19	once	TRBJ1-2	TGTGCCAGTAACGATCGTATTACAGGGGGCCATTGGGGCTATGGCTACACCTTC	CASNDRITGGHWGYGYTF
NA	TRBV9	few	TRBJ1-1	TGTGCCAGCAGCGTTCGCGGAGGAACCCCGAACACTGAAGCTTTCTTT	CASSVRGGTPNTEAFF
NA	TRBV28	few	TRBJ1-1	TGTGCCAGCAGTTTGTCGATACAGGGTGGCGGAGCTTTCTTT	CASSLSIQGGGAFF
NA	TRBV5-1	NA	TRBJ1-3	TGCGCCAGCAGCTTGGGTAGTGGAAACACCATATATTTT	CASSLGSGNTIYF
NA	TRBV11-2	NA	TRBJ1-4	TGTGCCAGCAGCTCAATTCGGGGTAATGAAAAACTGTTTTTT	CASSSIRGNEKLFF
TRBD2	TRBV7-2	NA	TRBJ2-7	TGTGCCAGCAGCTTAGCGGGAGGGCACGAGCAGTACTTC	CASSLAGGHEQYF
NA	TRBV19	NA	TRBJ1-4	TGTGCCAGTAGTAAAGGGACTCTTCCTAATGAAAAACTGTTTTTT	CASSKGTLPNEKLFF